This T cell receptor beta chain appears in the sequencing data of a study of blood T cell repertoires in COVID-19. As for the study in general: COVID-19 samples, acute and convalescent, were from the United States, Italy and Spain. T cells, B-cell-depleted T cells, or PBMCs supplied cDNA or gDNA.

The data were produced by immunoSEQ multiplex PCR, yet TCRdb's version contains in-frame clones alone and is incomplete. The sample lists about 340,000 clones, approximately 90% occurring once. V was shortened by 0 bases and J by 1 base, with 8 bases between the two germline ends. The CDR3 is made up of 15 amino acids. Germline loops: CDR1 MNHEY, CDR2 SMNVEV (reference sequence). The chain joins TRBV27 to TRBJ2-3, with a tentative D call TRBD1 (5 bases). Sequences were obtained from peripheral blood. This receptor was identified in a woman aged 18-29 years who had recovered from COVID-19. The chain's CDR3 is CASSLSGPGTDTQYF. CDR3 DNA sequence: TGTGCCAGCAGTTTATCGGGGCCGGGCACAGATACGCAGTATTTT.